These T cell receptor beta chains were read from a single sample in a study of T cell changes during pregnancy in multiple sclerosis. Repertoires were generated with immunoSEQ multiplex PCR, while TCRdb's copy carries only in-frame clones and drops some. This sample carries under 15,000 clones, approximately 91% of them seen once, and the ten largest clones take about 8.4%. Material: CD8+ T cells from peripheral blood mononuclear cells, obtained in the first trimester of pregnancy. The receptors were gathered from a female donor with multiple sclerosis, enrolled in a pregnancy study. Each CDR3 is given with its conserved first and last residue. Each record gives: D gene, J gene, clone size, V gene, CDR3 protein, CDR3 DNA. A D gene is named only where the DNA matches it firmly. Clone size is given for some rows only: seen once, a few or many times, or a class if the clone is expanded.

D: TRBD1
J: TRBJ1-4
size: once
V: TRBV5-6
CDR3: CASSWDRGLDNEKLFF
DNA: TGTGCCAGCAGCTGGGACAGGGGGCTTGATAATGAAAAACTGTTTTTT

D: TRBD2
J: TRBJ2-7
size: once
V: TRBV4-3
CDR3: CASSQDFTSGSYEQYF
DNA: TGCGCCAGCAGCCAAGATTTCACTAGCGGTTCCTACGAGCAGTACTTC

D: TRBD2
J: TRBJ2-1
size: NA
V: TRBV6-6
CDR3: CASSYPLRGGQNEQFF
DNA: TGTGCCAGCAGTTACCCTTTGCGGGGGGGCCAAAATGAGCAGTTCTTC

D: TRBD1
J: TRBJ1-3
size: NA
V: TRBV4-1
CDR3: CASSQGWGRQGASNTIYF
DNA: TGCGCCAGCAGCCAAGGATGGGGCCGGCAGGGGGCTTCGAACACCATATATTTT

D: TRBD2
J: TRBJ2-3
size: NA
V: TRBV6-1
CDR3: CASSRLAGEVDTQYF
DNA: TGTGCCAGCAGTAGACTAGCGGGGGAGGTAGATACGCAGTATTTT

D: NA
J: TRBJ2-1
size: medium-sized
V: TRBV18
CDR3: CASSPPWGDRYNEQFF
DNA: TGTGCCAGCTCACCTCCCTGGGGTGACAGGTACAATGAGCAGTTCTTC

D: TRBD2
J: TRBJ2-3
size: NA
V: TRBV6-5
CDR3: CASNLGLDTDTQYF
DNA: TGTGCCAGCAATCTAGGACTAGACACAGATACGCAGTATTTT

D: TRBD2
J: TRBJ2-1
size: NA
V: TRBV7-2
CDR3: CASSPLAGYPNEQFF
DNA: TGTGCCAGCAGCCCATTAGCGGGGTATCCCAATGAGCAGTTCTTC

D: TRBD2
J: TRBJ2-1
size: NA
V: TRBV27
CDR3: CASRDGTSGYNEQFF
DNA: TGTGCCAGCCGCGATGGGACTAGCGGCTACAATGAGCAGTTCTTC

D: NA
J: TRBJ1-2
size: NA
V: TRBV2
CDR3: CASSQTGNYGYTF
DNA: TGTGCCAGCAGCCAAACGGGTAACTATGGCTACACCTTC

D: TRBD1
J: TRBJ2-7
size: few
V: TRBV28
CDR3: CASSMPPRGLSYEQYF
DNA: TGTGCCAGCAGTATGCCTCCCAGGGGGCTCTCCTACGAGCAGTACTTC

D: NA
J: TRBJ2-1
size: once
V: TRBV13
CDR3: CASSLGIRGGPDYNEQFF
DNA: TGTGCCAGCAGCTTAGGTATAAGAGGGGGACCGGACTACAATGAGCAGTTCTTC

D: TRBD2
J: TRBJ2-3
size: medium-sized
V: TRBV4-2
CDR3: CASSEGPSGGTDTQYF
DNA: TGTGCCAGCAGCGAAGGGCCTAGCGGGGGGACAGATACGCAGTATTTT

D: NA
J: TRBJ1-1
size: NA
V: TRBV11-2
CDR3: CASSLDLQGLTEAFF
DNA: TGTGCCAGCAGCTTAGATTTGCAGGGTCTAACTGAAGCTTTCTTT

D: NA
J: TRBJ1-6
size: NA
V: TRBV2
CDR3: CASSDDLATGFRGSPLHF
DNA: TGTGCCAGCAGTGACGACCTAGCCACAGGGTTTAGGGGGTCACCCCTCCACTTT

D: NA
J: TRBJ1-2
size: once
V: TRBV2
CDR3: CATRGTSNYGYTF
DNA: TGTGCAACCCGAGGAACTTCTAACTATGGCTACACCTTC

D: TRBD1
J: TRBJ1-1
size: NA
V: TRBV19
CDR3: CASAHRGQGARDTEAFF
DNA: TGTGCCAGTGCCCACCGGGGGCAGGGGGCTAGGGACACTGAAGCTTTCTTT

D: NA
J: TRBJ1-1
size: NA
V: TRBV7-9
CDR3: CASSLGEGNTEAFF
DNA: TGTGCCAGCAGCTTAGGGGAGGGTAACACTGAAGCTTTCTTT

D: NA
J: TRBJ1-6
size: once
V: TRBV10-2
CDR3: CASSDQGGSPLHF
DNA: TGCGCCAGCAGTGACCAGGGTGGATCACCCCTCCACTTT

D: NA
J: TRBJ1-2
size: NA
V: TRBV10-3
CDR3: CAISRGTYGYTF
DNA: TGTGCCATCTCAAGGGGAACCTATGGCTACACCTTC

D: NA
J: TRBJ1-2
size: NA
V: TRBV5-8
CDR3: CASSLQGHYGYTF
DNA: TGTGCCAGCAGCTTACAGGGACACTATGGCTACACCTTC

D: NA
J: TRBJ1-4
size: NA
V: TRBV11-2
CDR3: CASSPTSGLDEKLFF
DNA: TGTGCCAGCAGCCCAACCTCAGGGTTGGATGAAAAACTGTTTTTT

D: NA
J: TRBJ1-1
size: NA
V: TRBV27
CDR3: CASSLSGANTEAFF
DNA: TGTGCCAGCAGTTTATCAGGGGCCAACACTGAAGCTTTCTTT

D: TRBD1
J: TRBJ1-2
size: once
V: TRBV6-5
CDR3: CASSFAGGGGYTF
DNA: TGTGCCAGCAGTTTCGCAGGGGGCGGTGGCTACACCTTC

D: NA
J: TRBJ1-5
size: NA
V: TRBV13
CDR3: CASSPAGSNQPQHF
DNA: TGTGCCAGCAGCCCTGCAGGGAGCAATCAGCCCCAGCATTTT

D: NA
J: TRBJ2-1
size: NA
V: TRBV7-9
CDR3: CASSLEGGGYNEQFF
DNA: TGTGCCAGCAGCTTAGAAGGGGGGGGCTACAATGAGCAGTTCTTC

D: TRBD1
J: TRBJ2-1
size: NA
V: TRBV7-9
CDR3: CASSLASAGDRAIDEQFF
DNA: TGTGCCAGCAGCTTAGCCTCCGCGGGGGACAGGGCTATCGATGAGCAGTTCTTC

D: TRBD1
J: TRBJ1-5
size: NA
V: TRBV4-3
CDR3: CASSPQGDTQPQHF
DNA: TGCGCCAGCAGCCCACAGGGGGATACTCAGCCCCAGCATTTT

D: TRBD1
J: TRBJ2-7
size: NA
V: TRBV6-5
CDR3: CASSYSTGTVTYEQYF
DNA: TGTGCCAGCAGTTACTCAACCGGGACAGTGACGTACGAGCAGTACTTC

D: TRBD2
J: TRBJ2-3
size: NA
V: TRBV9
CDR3: CASSVGPRGLAGYTDTQYF
DNA: TGTGCCAGCAGCGTAGGACCTCGGGGGCTAGCGGGATACACAGATACGCAGTATTTT

D: TRBD1
J: TRBJ1-5
size: NA
V: TRBV27
CDR3: CASSSHTGGNQPQHF
DNA: TGTGCCAGCAGTTCGCATACAGGGGGGAATCAGCCCCAGCATTTT

D: TRBD1
J: TRBJ1-1
size: NA
V: TRBV7-9
CDR3: CASSLTTGKTEAFF
DNA: TGTGCCAGCAGCTTAACGACAGGGAAAACTGAAGCTTTCTTT

D: NA
J: TRBJ2-7
size: NA
V: TRBV7-8
CDR3: CASSLRQHRSYEQYF
DNA: TGTGCCAGCAGCTTGCGGCAACACCGCTCCTACGAGCAGTACTTC

D: NA
J: TRBJ1-2
size: NA
V: TRBV7-9
CDR3: CASSLAGGVSYGYTF
DNA: TGTGCCAGCAGCTTAGCGGGGGGAGTGAGCTATGGCTACACCTTC

D: TRBD1
J: TRBJ2-5
size: NA
V: TRBV28
CDR3: CASISDFDRAAPLRETQYF
DNA: TGTGCCAGCATTTCGGACTTCGACAGGGCTGCCCCTCTGAGAGAGACCCAGTACTTC

D: TRBD2
J: TRBJ2-2
size: once
V: TRBV6-4
CDR3: CASSGGATGELFF
DNA: TGTGCCAGCAGCGGGGGGGCCACCGGGGAGCTGTTTTTT

D: TRBD1
J: TRBJ2-7
size: NA
V: TRBV30
CDR3: CAWTPGQGAEQYF
DNA: TGTGCCTGGACTCCGGGACAGGGGGCCGAGCAGTACTTC

D: NA
J: TRBJ2-2
size: NA
V: TRBV7-8
CDR3: CASSWGQNTGELFF
DNA: TGTGCCAGCAGCTGGGGACAGAACACCGGGGAGCTGTTTTTT